What follows describes a single T cell receptor (beta chain). The antigen remains undetermined. This sample stems from a study of cytomegalovirus exposure and HLA in healthy donors. Whole-study context: Earlier findings included approximately 120 million unique TCR beta sequences obtained from approximately 170 million T cells. The Caucasian-associated ancestry cluster held more than 80% of some 420 genotyped donors.

General study results and limits: The number of N-insertions in an Asian-associated ancestry cluster was reportedly below the approximately 680-donor mean in a later analysis. Cytomegalovirus association was listed for 150 or so TCR beta chains.

In the PCR, 60 Vbeta and 13 Jbeta primers were used. The assay was immunoSEQ multiplex PCR, and TCRdb's table has in-frame clones only and misses some. Of some 150,000 clones listed, about 9.1% were seen once; the top ten hold about 7.5%. This CDR3 spans 14 amino acids. The germline V gene encodes CDR1 MNHNS and CDR2 SASEGT. V lost 2 bases and J 2 bases, leaving 7 bases between the germline ends. Sequences were obtained from PBMCs. This chain uses TRBV6-1 with TRBJ1-3; no reliable D call. The sequence came from a woman in her 40s in good health and CMV-seropositive. The chain's CDR3 is CASSEQKAGNTIYF. The CDR3 bases are TGTGCCAGCAGTGAACAGAAAGCTGGAAACACCATATATTTT.